These 25 T cell receptor beta chains originate from one sample sequenced in a study of blood T cell repertoires in COVID-19. TCRdb's copy holds only in-frame clones and misses some; the assay was immunoSEQ multiplex PCR. Found here are tens of thousands of clones, about 89% of them singletons; the top ten hold around 15%. The sample consisted of peripheral blood. The source is a human donor in a cohort sampled during active COVID-19.

The rearrangement links TRBV19 to TRBJ2-1, with 8 bases lining up with TRBD1. CDR1 LNHDA and CDR2 SQIVND come from the germline V gene (reference sequence). J lost 7 bases, V lost 8 bases, and 1 base had no gene match. This CDR3 spans 11 amino acids. For the CDR3, the DNA is TGTGCCAGTTGGACAGGGAATGAGCAGTTCTTC. Translated, it gives CASWTGNEQFF.

The chain is built from TRBV27 and TRBJ2-2, with no clear D. The length of the CDR3 is 16 residues. The V gene's germline CDR1 is MNHEY and CDR2 SMNVEV (reference sequence). V lost 4 bases and J lost 5, with 17 bases in between. The CDR3: CASSSVFIVGTGELFF. DNA of the CDR3: TGTGCCAGCAGTTCAGTTTTTATTGTTGGTACCGGGGAGCTGTTTTTT.

This chain links TRBV3-1 (or the pseudogene TRBV3-2) with TRBJ2-7; 7 positions agree with TRBD1. Trimming removed 6 bases from V and 3 bases from J; junction bases left unmatched: 38. Germline assignment: CDR1 LGHDT and CDR2 YNNKEL (reference sequence). The CDR3 is made up of 24 amino acids. The CDR3 loop reads CASSHLGDSRPLAGLGPGRYEQYF. Written as DNA, the CDR3 is TGTGCCAGCAGTCACCTTGGGGACAGCCGGCCCCTGGCCGGATTAGGCCCGGGCCGCTACGAGCAGTACTTC.

CDR3 region: CAWSVVDFSSYEQYF. The CDR3 DNA sequence: TGTGCCTGGAGTGTGGTGGACTTTAGCTCCTACGAGCAGTACTTC. This sequence joins TRBV30 and TRBJ2-7; the D gene is possibly TRBD2 (5 bases). V was cut by 0 bases and J by 0 bases, with 12 bases left in between. CDR1 is GTSNPN and CDR2 is SVGIG in the germline V gene (reference sequence). The CDR3 loop spans 15 amino acids.

V usage is TRBV9 and J usage is TRBJ2-7; 9 bases match TRBD2. Germline values: CDR1 SGDLS, CDR2 YYNGEE. J lost 7 bases, V lost 0 bases, and 8 bases had no gene match. The CDR3 runs to 15 residues. The DNA for the CDR3 is TGTGCCAGCAGCGTAGCAGTAGCGGGAGTAGGGGAGCAGTACTTC. Protein product: CASSVAVAGVGEQYF.

This sequence joins TRBV6-2 or TRBV6-3 and TRBJ2-7; D possibly corresponds to TRBD2 (6 bases). The germline V gene has CDR1 MNHEY and CDR2 SVGEGT. V was cut by 2 bases and J by 3 bases, with 14 bases left in between. This CDR3 has 15 amino acids. This chain's CDR3 is CASSYDAGTVYEQYF. The CDR3 bases are TGTGCCAGCAGTTACGACGCCGGGACTGTCTACGAGCAGTACTTC.

This clone was seen a single time. The J gene is TRBJ1-5, the V gene TRBV19; weak D call: TRBD1 (5 bases). V was clipped by 2 bases and J by 2 bases, with 13 bases between them. CDR1 and CDR2 from the germline V gene are LNHDA and SQIVND (reference sequence). The CDR3 loop spans 16 amino acids. CDR3 in amino acids: CASSIPFPRGNQPQHF. In DNA, the CDR3 is TGTGCCAGTAGTATACCTTTTCCCAGGGGCAATCAGCCCCAGCATTTT.

The CDR3 sequence is CASSLGQVNEQYF. The DNA for the CDR3 is TGTGCCAGCAGTCTCGGACAGGTCAACGAGCAGTACTTC. The chain uses TRBV27 and TRBJ2-7; TRBD1 agrees at 7 bases. Germline CDR1 reads MNHEY; CDR2 reads SMNVEV (reference sequence). The V gene end was trimmed by 5 bases and the J gene end by 5 bases; junction bases not matched to a gene: 6. This CDR3 spans 13 amino acids.

The chain combines TRBV6-5 with TRBJ1-2; 8 bases are shared with TRBD1. The CDR3 spans 14 residues. CDR1 MNHEY and CDR2 SVGAGI come from the germline V gene. Germline trimming cut 8 bases from V and 8 bases from J; bases unmatched to any gene: 13. CDR3 bases: TGTGCCAGCGCCATGGCGGTCAGGGGGCTAGGCTACACCTTC. Translating it yields CASAMAVRGLGYTF.

The sample holds a few counts of this clone. V is TRBV27 and J is TRBJ1-3; 8 positions match TRBD1. CDR1 and CDR2 (germline): MNHEY, SMNVEV (reference sequence). V lost 7 bases, J lost 0 bases, and 8 bases stayed unmatched. This CDR3 comprises 16 residues. The CDR3 DNA reads as TGTGCCAGCAAAACGACAGGGGACATCTCTGGAAACACCATATATTTT. Encoded protein: CASKTTGDISGNTIYF.

J is TRBJ2-4 and V is TRBV7-9; TRBD1 is a possible D gene (6 bases). Germline V gene data show CDR1 as SEHNR and CDR2 as FQNEAQ (reference sequence). There are 13 residues in the CDR3. Trimming took off 5 bases at V and 9 bases at J, with 14 bases between the two ends. CDR3 sequence: CASSTEQGGIQYF. CDR3 DNA sequence: TGTGCCAGCAGCACCGAACAGGGTGGCATTCAGTACTTC.

This clone was seen more than once but under ten times. This chain connects TRBV29-1 to TRBJ2-7; D gene unclear. Germline V gene lookup returns CDR1 SQVTM and CDR2 ANQGSEA. The CDR3 runs to 12 residues. V lost 5 bases and J lost 2, with 10 bases in between. The CDR3 loop reads CSVNGPAYEQYF. The CDR3 DNA reads as TGCAGCGTTAACGGTCCCGCCTACGAGCAGTACTTC.

In DNA, the CDR3 is TGTGCCAGCAGCCATCCCCATAGCGGGGGTTTGATAGATACGCAGTATTTT. Translation gives CASSHPHSGGLIDTQYF. The chain couples TRBV3-1 (or the pseudogene TRBV3-2) to TRBJ2-3; 9 positions agree with TRBD2. V was clipped by 3 bases and J by 5 bases; unmatched bases: 12. This CDR3 spans 17 amino acids. Germline CDR1 is LGHDT and CDR2 is YNNKEL (reference sequence).

The J gene is TRBJ2-4, the V gene TRBV19; D may be TRBD1 (6 bases). Germline V gene data show CDR1 as LNHDA and CDR2 as SQIVND (reference sequence). This CDR3 has 13 residues. V lost 4 bases and J 9 bases, leaving 13 bases between the germline ends. The CDR3 here is CASSSEIRGIQYF. CDR3 coding DNA: TGTGCCAGTAGTAGCGAGATCAGGGGCATTCAGTACTTC. Drawing the rest from reference TRBV19 and TRBJ2-4, the complete variable domain is DGGITQSPKYLFRKEGQNVTLSCEQNLNHDAMYWYRQDPGQGLRLIYYSQIVNDFQKGDIAEGYSVSREKKESFPLTVTSAQKNPTAFYLCASSSEIRGIQYFGAGTRLSVL.

This clone has just a few counts. J is TRBJ2-5 and V is TRBV29-1; the match to TRBD1 covers 7 bases. V shed 7 bases, J shed 4 bases, and the junction held 6 bases outside the gene matches. The germline CDR1 and CDR2 sequences are SQVTM and ANQGSEA. The length of the CDR3 is 12 residues. As DNA, the CDR3 is TGCAGCGCCCAGGGGGTAGGAGAGACCCAGTACTTC. Translation: CSAQGVGETQYF.

Of note for this clone: Distinct nucleotide sequences in the sample also encode this CDR3. The chain carries TRBV4-2 and TRBJ1-2; the match to TRBD1 covers 10 bases. This CDR3 comprises 17 residues. Germline assignment: CDR1 LGHNA and CDR2 YNFKEQ. Trimming at V came to 2 bases and at J to 5 bases, leaving 11 bases not matched to a gene. The CDR3 reads CASSQPPTGQGIYGYTF. The CDR3 DNA sequence: TGTGCCAGCAGCCAACCGCCTACGGGACAGGGGATATATGGCTACACCTTC.

The genes are TRBV24-1 and TRBJ1-5; D may be TRBD1 (6 bases). The CDR3 is 14 amino acids. V lost 4 bases, J lost 6 bases, and 12 bases lay in between. Germline V gene sequence: CDR1 KGHDR, CDR2 SFDVKD. CDR3 in DNA: TGTGCCACCAGTGACCCACAGGGTACTCAGCCCCAGCATTTT. This translates into CATSDPQGTQPQHF.

The chain recombines TRBV27 with TRBJ2-1, with a weak D call TRBD1 (5 bases). This CDR3 region has 15 residues. The ends were cut back, 5 bases at V and 8 bases at J, with 19 bases in the middle. Per the germline V gene, CDR1 is MNHEY and CDR2 is SMNVEV (reference sequence). CDR3 residues: CASSPGLVGVYEQFF. The CDR3 nucleotides are TGTGCCAGCAGTCCTGGGCTGGTAGGGGTTTATGAGCAGTTCTTC.

This clone was seen a few times. This sequence joins TRBV7-2 and TRBJ2-7; tentatively, D is TRBD2 (7 bases). The CDR3 length is 15 residues. With 1 base removed from V and 4 bases from J, the gap between germline ends came to 14 bases. CDR1 is SGHTA, CDR2 FQGNSA, per germline. The CDR3 DNA reads as TGTGCCAGCAGCTTAGATCGAGGGGGGGGGTACGAGCAGTACTTC. Translation: CASSLDRGGGYEQYF. Complete variable domain (other parts from reference TRBV7-2 and TRBJ2-7): GAGVSQSPSNKVTEKGKDVELRCDPISGHTALYWYRQSLGQGLEFLIYFQGNSAPDKSGLPSDRFSAERTGGSVSTLTIQRTQQEDSAVYLCASSLDRGGGYEQYFGPGTRLTVT.

The chain has TRBV7-8 and TRBJ2-3; the match to TRBD2 covers 9 bases. In germline, CDR1 is SGHVS, CDR2 FQNEAQ. This CDR3 spans 15 amino acids. J lost 0 bases, V lost 6 bases, and 4 bases had no gene match. The CDR3 DNA reads as TGTGCCAGCAGACGGACTAGCGCTAGCACAGATACGCAGTATTTT. It specifies CASRRTSASTDTQYF.

V gene TRBV2 combines with J gene TRBJ1-2; tentatively, D is TRBD1 (5 bases). The germline V gene encodes CDR1 SNHLY and CDR2 FYNNEI. V dropped 5 bases and J dropped 2 bases, with 9 bases sitting between them. This CDR3 is built from 13 residues. The CDR3 DNA sequence: TGTGCCAGCAGTACAAACAGGAACTATGGCTACACCTTC. This sequence encodes CASSTNRNYGYTF.

The chain links TRBV6-4 to TRBJ2-1, with TRBD2 identical over 8 bases. The length of the CDR3 is 16 residues. From germline, CDR1 is MRHNA and CDR2 SNTAGT. V gave up 4 bases and J gave up 8 bases; unmatched junction bases: 13. Here the CDR3 DNA reads TGTGCCAGCAGTGTTGATGCGGGAGGATCAATCGATGAGCAGTTCTTC. It encodes CASSVDAGGSIDEQFF.

This clone was detected only a few times. The chain employs TRBV9 and TRBJ2-7; TRBD1 aligns across 7 bases. The germline gives CDR1 SGDLS, CDR2 YYNGEE. This CDR3 is built from 15 residues. V lost 0 bases, J lost 1 base, and 4 bases stayed unmatched. Here the CDR3 reads CASSVGQGVSYEQYF. In DNA, the CDR3 is TGTGCCAGCAGCGTAGGGCAGGGGGTTTCCTACGAGCAGTACTTC. The variable domain in full, with the rest retrieved from reference TRBV9 and TRBJ2-7, is DSGVTQTPKHLITATGQRVTLRCSPRSGDLSVYWYQQSLDQGLQFLIQYYNGEERAKGNILERFSAQQFPDLHSELNLSSLELGDSALYFCASSVGQGVSYEQYFGPGTRLTVT.

The chain carries TRBV7-2 and TRBJ1-6; D gene uncertain. The CDR3 is 15 residues long. Trimming took off 3 bases at V and 2 bases at J, with 8 bases between the two ends. Per the germline V gene, CDR1 is SGHTA and CDR2 is FQGNSA. The CDR3 loop is CASSLSGTYNSPLHF. The DNA of the CDR3 is TGTGCCAGCAGCTTGTCCGGGACCTATAATTCACCCCTCCACTTT.

The chain uses TRBV3-1 (or the pseudogene TRBV3-2) and TRBJ2-7, with 8 bases aligning to TRBD1. The CDR3 runs 15 residues. The germline V gene has CDR1 LGHDT and CDR2 YNNKEL (reference sequence). V was clipped by 5 bases and J by 0 bases; unmatched bases: 6. The CDR3 reads CASSNRDRISYEQYF. Written as DNA, the CDR3 is TGTGCCAGCAGCAACCGGGACAGGATCTCCTACGAGCAGTACTTC.